This entry describes one TCR beta chain. This sample is part of a study of response to subunit inactivated influenza vaccine. This CDR3 region has 16 residues. Trimming removed 3 bases at V and 0 bases at J, with 12 bases between. Germline-derived CDR1 and CDR2 are ENHRY and SYGVKD. MiXCR, run by TCRdb on the RT-PCR reads, gives a single entry per CDR3 protein. The table includes 550,000 to 650,000 distinct CDR3 sequences, 10% to 15% detected once. The J gene is TRBJ1-5, the V gene TRBV10-3; tentative D call: TRBD1 (6 bases). The TCR comes from a man aged 50 to 59 who received an inactivated influenza vaccine. This material consisted of PBMCs from blood, taken on the day of vaccination. CDR3 protein: CAISESDSYSNQPQHF. The CDR3 DNA reads TGTGCCATCAGTGAATCGGACAGCTATAGCAATCAGCCCCAGCATTTT.